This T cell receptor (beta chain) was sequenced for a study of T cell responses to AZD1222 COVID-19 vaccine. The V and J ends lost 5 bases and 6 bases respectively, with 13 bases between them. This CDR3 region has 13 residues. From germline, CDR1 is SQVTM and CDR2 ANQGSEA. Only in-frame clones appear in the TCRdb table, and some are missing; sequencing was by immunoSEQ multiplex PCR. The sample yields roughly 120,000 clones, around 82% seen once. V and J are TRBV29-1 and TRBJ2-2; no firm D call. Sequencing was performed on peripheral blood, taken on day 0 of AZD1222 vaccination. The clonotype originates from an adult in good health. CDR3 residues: CSVRRRAPGELFF. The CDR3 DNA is TGCAGCGTTCGGCGTAGGGCCCCCGGGGAGCTGTTTTTT.